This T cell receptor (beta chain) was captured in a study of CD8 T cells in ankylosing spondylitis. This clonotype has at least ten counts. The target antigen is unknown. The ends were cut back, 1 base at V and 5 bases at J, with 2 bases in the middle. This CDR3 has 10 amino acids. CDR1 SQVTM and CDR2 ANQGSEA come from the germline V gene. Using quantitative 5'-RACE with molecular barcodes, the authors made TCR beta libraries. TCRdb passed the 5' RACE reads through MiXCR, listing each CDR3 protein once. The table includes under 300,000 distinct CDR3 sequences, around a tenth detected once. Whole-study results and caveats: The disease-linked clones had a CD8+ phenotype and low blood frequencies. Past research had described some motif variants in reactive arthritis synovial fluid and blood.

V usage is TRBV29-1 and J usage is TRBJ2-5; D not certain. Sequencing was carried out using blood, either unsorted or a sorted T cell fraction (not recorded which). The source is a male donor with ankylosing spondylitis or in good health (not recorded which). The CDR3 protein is CSVEVETQYF. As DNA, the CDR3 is TGCAGCGTTGAAGTGGAGACCCAGTACTTC.